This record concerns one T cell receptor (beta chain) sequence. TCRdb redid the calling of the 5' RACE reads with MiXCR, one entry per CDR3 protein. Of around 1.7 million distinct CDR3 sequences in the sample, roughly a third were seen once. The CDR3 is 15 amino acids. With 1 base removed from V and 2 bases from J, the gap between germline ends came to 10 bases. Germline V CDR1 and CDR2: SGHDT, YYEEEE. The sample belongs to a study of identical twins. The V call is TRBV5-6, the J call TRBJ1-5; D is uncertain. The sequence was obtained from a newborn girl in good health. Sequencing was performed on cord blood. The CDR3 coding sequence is TGTGCCAGCAGCTTGATCGGCCAGGGCAATCAGCCCCAGCATTTT. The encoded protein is CASSLIGQGNQPQHF.